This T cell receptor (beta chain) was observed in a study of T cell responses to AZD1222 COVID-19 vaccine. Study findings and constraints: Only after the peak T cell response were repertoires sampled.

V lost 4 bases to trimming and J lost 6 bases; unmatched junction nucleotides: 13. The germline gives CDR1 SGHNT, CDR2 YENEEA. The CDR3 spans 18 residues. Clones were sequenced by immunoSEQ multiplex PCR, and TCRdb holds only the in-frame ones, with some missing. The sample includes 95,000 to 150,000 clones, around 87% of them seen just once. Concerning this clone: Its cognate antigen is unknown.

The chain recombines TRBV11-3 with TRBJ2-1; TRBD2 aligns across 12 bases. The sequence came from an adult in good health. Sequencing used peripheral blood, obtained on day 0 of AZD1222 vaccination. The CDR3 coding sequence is TGTGCCAGCAGCTCACAAGCGGGAGGACTAGCGGGAATCAATGAGCAGTTCTTC. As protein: CASSSQAGGLAGINEQFF.